Listed below are T cell receptor beta chains from one sample, sequenced in a study of blood T cell repertoires in COVID-19. TCRdb's table, derived via immunoSEQ multiplex PCR, lists solely in-frame clones and lacks some. The repertoire holds tens of thousands of clones, with around 80% as singletons. The sequencing input was peripheral blood. The origin of the receptors is a human donor in a cohort sampled during active COVID-19. Both conserved end residues are part of each CDR3. A D gene is named only where the DNA matches it firmly. Only part of the rows carry a size: once, few, many, or a class if the clone is expanded.

j_call: TRBJ1-4
cdr3_length: 12
clone_size: -
v_call: TRBV29-1
d_call: TRBD1
cdr3_aa: CSVDPGTGKLFF
cdr3_nt: TGCAGCGTTGATCCCGGGACAGGGAAACTGTTTTTT

j_call: TRBJ1-4
cdr3_length: 13
clone_size: -
v_call: TRBV6-5
d_call: -
cdr3_aa: CASRRKDGEKLFF
cdr3_nt: TGTGCCAGCAGGAGGAAAGACGGCGAAAAACTGTTTTTT

j_call: TRBJ2-4
cdr3_length: 14
clone_size: -
v_call: TRBV19
d_call: -
cdr3_aa: CASSMGPGNDIQYF
cdr3_nt: TGTGCCAGTAGTATGGGCCCCGGGAATGACATTCAGTACTTC

j_call: TRBJ1-6
cdr3_length: 15
clone_size: few
v_call: TRBV3-1/TRBV3-2
d_call: -
cdr3_aa: CASSQDPGNNSPLHF
cdr3_nt: TGTGCCAGCAGCCAAGATCCAGGGAATAATTCACCCCTCCACTTT

j_call: TRBJ2-1
cdr3_length: 14
clone_size: -
v_call: TRBV27
d_call: -
cdr3_aa: CASRRETAYNEQFF
cdr3_nt: TGTGCCAGCAGGCGTGAGACAGCGTACAATGAGCAGTTCTTC

j_call: TRBJ1-1
cdr3_length: 14
clone_size: once
v_call: TRBV5-6
d_call: TRBD1
cdr3_aa: CASSWTGPLTEAFF
cdr3_nt: TGTGCCAGCAGCTGGACAGGGCCCCTCACTGAAGCTTTCTTT

j_call: TRBJ2-3
cdr3_length: 16
clone_size: -
v_call: TRBV25-1
d_call: TRBD2
cdr3_aa: CASSESGGGRTDTQYF
cdr3_nt: TGTGCCAGCAGTGAAAGCGGGGGGGGCCGCACAGATACGCAGTATTTT

j_call: TRBJ1-6
cdr3_length: 19
clone_size: -
v_call: TRBV10-3
d_call: -
cdr3_aa: CAISESNRRRGAMDSPLHF
cdr3_nt: TGTGCCATCAGTGAGTCGAATAGGAGGCGGGGGGCTATGGATTCACCCCTCCACTTT

j_call: TRBJ2-7
cdr3_length: 12
clone_size: -
v_call: TRBV19
d_call: TRBD2
cdr3_aa: CASSGGAYEQYF
cdr3_nt: TGTGCCAGTAGCGGGGGGGCCTACGAGCAGTACTTC

j_call: TRBJ2-7
cdr3_length: 12
clone_size: -
v_call: TRBV3-1/TRBV3-2
d_call: -
cdr3_aa: CASSQGLGVEYF
cdr3_nt: TGTGCCAGCAGCCAAGGACTAGGAGTTGAATACTTC

j_call: TRBJ1-2
cdr3_length: 12
clone_size: -
v_call: TRBV11-3
d_call: -
cdr3_aa: CASSLGGYGYTF
cdr3_nt: TGTGCCAGCAGCTTAGGAGGCTATGGCTACACCTTC

j_call: TRBJ2-7
cdr3_length: 12
clone_size: few
v_call: TRBV18
d_call: -
cdr3_aa: CASSPRSGEQYF
cdr3_nt: TGTGCCAGCTCACCAAGGTCGGGCGAGCAGTACTTC

j_call: TRBJ1-1
cdr3_length: 13
clone_size: -
v_call: TRBV7-8
d_call: -
cdr3_aa: CASRPGIGTEAFF
cdr3_nt: TGTGCCAGCCGCCCAGGGATTGGAACTGAAGCTTTCTTT

j_call: TRBJ2-1
cdr3_length: 15
clone_size: -
v_call: TRBV24-1
d_call: -
cdr3_aa: CATSAQGRTYNEQFF
cdr3_nt: TGTGCCACCAGTGCCCAGGGCCGCACCTACAATGAGCAGTTCTTC

j_call: TRBJ1-1
cdr3_length: 12
clone_size: -
v_call: TRBV10-3
d_call: -
cdr3_aa: CAISEQPTEAFF
cdr3_nt: TGTGCCATCAGTGAACAGCCCACTGAAGCTTTCTTT

j_call: TRBJ2-2
cdr3_length: 16
clone_size: medium-sized
v_call: TRBV4-2
d_call: TRBD2
cdr3_aa: CASSQDAGGGAGELFF
cdr3_nt: TGTGCCAGCAGCCAAGATGCGGGGGGCGGGGCCGGGGAGCTGTTTTTT

j_call: TRBJ2-1
cdr3_length: 16
clone_size: once
v_call: TRBV6-1
d_call: -
cdr3_aa: CASSERVGSGYNEQFF
cdr3_nt: TGTGCCAGCAGTGAAAGGGTTGGAAGCGGGTACAATGAGCAGTTCTTC

j_call: TRBJ2-3
cdr3_length: 16
clone_size: -
v_call: TRBV6-6
d_call: TRBD1
cdr3_aa: CASSGNRDSFTDTQYF
cdr3_nt: TGTGCCAGCAGTGGGAACCGGGACAGTTTCACAGATACGCAGTATTTT

j_call: TRBJ2-7
cdr3_length: 18
clone_size: -
v_call: TRBV3-1/TRBV3-2
d_call: -
cdr3_aa: CASSQVYIGVGASYEQYF
cdr3_nt: TGTGCCAGCAGCCAAGTTTATATTGGGGTTGGGGCCTCCTACGAGCAGTACTTC

j_call: TRBJ1-1
cdr3_length: 13
clone_size: -
v_call: TRBV7-3
d_call: -
cdr3_aa: CASSFSRNTEAFF
cdr3_nt: TGTGCCAGCAGCTTTTCCAGGAACACTGAAGCTTTCTTT

j_call: TRBJ2-5
cdr3_length: 14
clone_size: -
v_call: TRBV6-6
d_call: -
cdr3_aa: CASSYSYGGETQYF
cdr3_nt: TGTGCCAGCAGTTACTCATACGGGGGAGAGACCCAGTACTTC

j_call: TRBJ2-1
cdr3_length: 14
clone_size: -
v_call: TRBV7-9
d_call: -
cdr3_aa: CASSQVRSYNEQFF
cdr3_nt: TGTGCCAGCAGCCAAGTTCGGTCCTACAATGAGCAGTTCTTC

j_call: TRBJ1-2
cdr3_length: 13
clone_size: -
v_call: TRBV2
d_call: -
cdr3_aa: CASSVSGAYGYTF
cdr3_nt: TGTGCCAGCAGTGTATCCGGTGCCTATGGCTACACCTTC

j_call: TRBJ2-1
cdr3_length: 14
clone_size: -
v_call: TRBV7-9
d_call: TRBD1
cdr3_aa: CASSRGHPTVEQFF
cdr3_nt: TGTGCCAGCAGCAGGGGGCATCCGACAGTTGAGCAGTTCTTC